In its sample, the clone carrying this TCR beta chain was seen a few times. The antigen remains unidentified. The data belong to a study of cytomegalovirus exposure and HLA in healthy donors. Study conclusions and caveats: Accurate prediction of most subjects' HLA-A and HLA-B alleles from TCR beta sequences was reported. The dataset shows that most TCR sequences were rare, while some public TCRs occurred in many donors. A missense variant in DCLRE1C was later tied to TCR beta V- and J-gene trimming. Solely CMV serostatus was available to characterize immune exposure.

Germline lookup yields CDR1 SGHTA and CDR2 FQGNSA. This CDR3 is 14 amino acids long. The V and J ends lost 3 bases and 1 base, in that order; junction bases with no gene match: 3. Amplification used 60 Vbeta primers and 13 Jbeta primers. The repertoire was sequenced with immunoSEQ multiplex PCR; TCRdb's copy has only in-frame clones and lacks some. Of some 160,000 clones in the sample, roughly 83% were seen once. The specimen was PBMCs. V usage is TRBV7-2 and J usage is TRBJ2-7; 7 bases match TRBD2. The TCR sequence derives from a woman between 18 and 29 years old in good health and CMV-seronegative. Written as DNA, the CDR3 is TGTGCCAGCAGCTTGCTAGCGGTTTCCTACGAGCAGTACTTC. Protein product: CASSLLAVSYEQYF. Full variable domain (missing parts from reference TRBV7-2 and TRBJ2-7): GAGVSQSPSNKVTEKGKDVELRCDPISGHTALYWYRQSLGQGLEFLIYFQGNSAPDKSGLPSDRFSAERTGGSVSTLTIQRTQQEDSAVYLCASSLLAVSYEQYFGPGTRLTVT.